This T cell receptor beta chain was sequenced during a study of radiation and T cells in renal cell carcinoma. This clone was observed a few times. The same CDR3 also results from other DNA sequences found in this sample. Produced via immunoSEQ multiplex PCR; TCRdb's table is partial and in-frame only. Among over 85,000 clones listed, 82% were seen once. Germline-derived CDR1 and CDR2 are SEHNR and FQNEAQ (reference sequence). Trimming removed 3 bases from V and 8 bases from J, with 7 bases in between. This CDR3 has 12 residues. Documented time point: baseline pretreatment blood. Stated treatment: 15 Gy SBRT to primary tumor, nephrectomy 4 weeks later.

Source: blood, taken from a patient whose treatment included radiotherapy and nephrectomy. The chain uses TRBV7-9 and TRBJ1-4; no firm D call. The sequence derives from a man aged 60-69 years with renal cell carcinoma. The chain's CDR3 is CASSLLGEKLFF. CDR3 nucleotide sequence: TGTGCCAGCAGCTTGCTGGGGGAAAAACTGTTTTTT.